Listed below are T cell receptor beta chains from one sample, sequenced in a study of vaccination and CD4 T cells after COVID-19. TCRdb recomputed calls from the PCR reads with MiXCR, one row per CDR3 protein. Of some 26,000 distinct CDR3 sequences in the sample, about 54% were seen once. Source: CD4+ T cells from blood, taken about 7 months after SARS-CoV-2 vaccination. These receptors were collected from a human donor who had recovered from COVID-19. Both conserved end residues are part of each CDR3. D genes are given only for firm matches. Expanded clones are given a class, and other clones once, few, many or no size at all.

D | J | size | V | DNA | CDR3
TRBD2 | TRBJ2-2 | NA | TRBV15 | TGTGCCACCAGCAGAGATAAGGGACTAGCGGGAGCACATTACACCGGGGAGCTGTTTTTT | CATSRDKGLAGAHYTGELFF
TRBD2 | TRBJ2-1 | NA | TRBV20-1 | TGCAGTGCTAGACAGCGGGAGACGGCAGATGAGCAGTTCTTC | CSARQRETADEQFF
NA | TRBJ2-7 | NA | TRBV4-2 | TGTGCCAGCAGCCAAGGTCTTGGCGAATCCTACGAGCAGTACTTC | CASSQGLGESYEQYF
NA | TRBJ2-7 | NA | TRBV24-1 | TGTGCCACCAGTCCCCGGGGTGGTTACAGAGCCTACGAGCAGTACTTC | CATSPRGGYRAYEQYF
TRBD2 | TRBJ2-5 | NA | TRBV6-6 | TGTGCCAGCAGTTACTCCCGGGCGGGACTAGCGGGAGAAGAGACCCAGTACTTC | CASSYSRAGLAGEETQYF
NA | TRBJ2-3 | NA | TRBV6-1 | TGTGCCAGCAGCGGAAACACAGATACGCAGTATTTT | CASSGNTDTQYF
NA | TRBJ2-3 | few | TRBV10-3 | TGTGCCATCAGTGCCCGTAGCACAGATACGCAGTATTTT | CAISARSTDTQYF
NA | TRBJ2-1 | NA | TRBV2 | TGTGCCAGCAGTGATTTTGGGACGAAGAGCTCCTACAATGAGCAGTTCTTC | CASSDFGTKSSYNEQFF
TRBD1 | TRBJ2-7 | NA | TRBV7-9 | TGTGCCAGCAGCTTACCCGGGACAGGGTACGAGCAGTACTTC | CASSLPGTGYEQYF
TRBD2 | TRBJ2-5 | few | TRBV7-9 | TGTGCCAGCAGCGACCTCGTAGCGGGAGCGTCAGTGACCCAGTACTTC | CASSDLVAGASVTQYF
TRBD2 | TRBJ2-3 | few | TRBV6-1 | TGTGCCAGCACCCGGGAGGCGGGAGCTAGCACAGATACGCAGTATTTT | CASTREAGASTDTQYF
NA | TRBJ2-2 | NA | TRBV6-5 | TGTGCCAGCAGTTATTCGGACAGAGATACAGGGGAGCTGTTTTTT | CASSYSDRDTGELFF
TRBD1 | TRBJ2-7 | NA | TRBV20-1 | TGCAGTGCTTCCCCGGGACAGGGCGCCTACGAGCAGTACTTC | CSASPGQGAYEQYF
TRBD2 | TRBJ2-7 | NA | TRBV20-1 | TGCAGTGCCCCCATAGCGGGGAAAACCTACGAGCAGTACTTC | CSAPIAGKTYEQYF
TRBD2 | TRBJ2-4 | NA | TRBV28 | TGTGCCAGCAGTTCCAGGACGGGAGGGAACATTCAGTACTTC | CASSSRTGGNIQYF
NA | TRBJ1-2 | NA | TRBV19 | TGTGCCAGTAGTATGCTCAAGGGGTCCACCGCTAACTATGGCTACACCTTC | CASSMLKGSTANYGYTF
NA | TRBJ1-2 | NA | TRBV20-1 | TGCAGTGCTAGTCCCCTCTCCTCCTATGGCTACACCTTC | CSASPLSSYGYTF
TRBD1 | TRBJ1-2 | NA | TRBV7-8 | TGTGCCAGCAGCTCGACAGGGAATCTTAACTATGGCTACACCTTC | CASSSTGNLNYGYTF
NA | TRBJ1-5 | few | TRBV28 | TGTGCCAGCAGTAGACGGACAGTTAGCAATCAGCCCCAGCATTTT | CASSRRTVSNQPQHF
NA | TRBJ2-5 | NA | TRBV20-1 | TGCAGTGCCTTTCGGGACCAAGAGACCCAGTACTTC | CSAFRDQETQYF
NA | TRBJ2-3 | NA | TRBV6-1 | TGTGCCAGCACCAGGGGAGGCACAGATACGCAGTATTTT | CASTRGGTDTQYF
NA | TRBJ2-3 | NA | TRBV20-1 | TGCAGTGCTAGAGTGCGGGCTTCAGATACGCAGTATTTT | CSARVRASDTQYF
NA | TRBJ1-4 | few | TRBV29-1 | TGCAGCGTTGAAGACAGGGGAGGGGAAAAACTGTTTTTT | CSVEDRGGEKLFF
NA | TRBJ1-2 | few | TRBV4-1 | TGCGCCAGCAGCCACGTATCGGACAGCGACTATGGCTACACCTTC | CASSHVSDSDYGYTF
NA | TRBJ1-2 | few | TRBV19 | TGTGCCAGTAGTATAGAAGGGGTTGGAGGCTATGGCTACACCTTC | CASSIEGVGGYGYTF
TRBD2 | TRBJ2-1 | NA | TRBV6-1 | TGTGCCAGCAGCCGTGGACTAGCGGGACGGAATGAGCAGTTCTTC | CASSRGLAGRNEQFF
NA | TRBJ1-6 | NA | TRBV25-1 | TGTGCCAGCAGTGGTGGATCCTATAATTCACCCCTCCACTTT | CASSGGSYNSPLHF
NA | TRBJ1-1 | few | TRBV28 | TGTGCCAGCACCACCCAGGGACCAAGAGCTTTCTTT | CASTTQGPRAFF
NA | TRBJ1-5 | few | TRBV19 | TGTGCCAGTAGTATCTCTGGAGGGCTTAGCAATCAGCCCCAGCATTTT | CASSISGGLSNQPQHF
NA | TRBJ2-7 | few | TRBV19 | TGTGCCAGTAGTCCCCGACAGTTCTCCTACGAGCAGTACTTC | CASSPRQFSYEQYF
TRBD1 | TRBJ2-7 | NA | TRBV19 | TGTGCCAGTAGTACCCTCCGGACAGGGTCGTACGAGCAGTACTTC | CASSTLRTGSYEQYF
NA | TRBJ2-7 | NA | TRBV20-1 | TGCAGTGCTAGGAGACTCTACGAGCAGTACTTC | CSARRLYEQYF
TRBD2 | TRBJ2-1 | NA | TRBV19 | TGTGCCAGTAGTTCCGGGACTAGAGGTTTCGATGAGCAGTTCTTC | CASSSGTRGFDEQFF
NA | TRBJ1-3 | few | TRBV7-9 | TGTGCCAGCAGCCCAGGACTGTCAATTAGCTCTGGAAACACCATATATTTT | CASSPGLSISSGNTIYF
TRBD2 | TRBJ2-5 | NA | TRBV6-2/TRBV6-3 | TGTGCCAGTCGAATACTAGCGCAGTCGGAGACCCAGTACTTC | CASRILAQSETQYF
NA | TRBJ2-3 | NA | TRBV7-9 | TGTGCCAGCAGCGCCTCTAGCTGGCCAGATACGCAGTATTTT | CASSASSWPDTQYF
NA | TRBJ1-5 | NA | TRBV28 | TGTGCCAGCAGTGTGACAGGCTCGGCTCAGCCCCAGCATTTT | CASSVTGSAQPQHF
NA | TRBJ2-5 | few | TRBV7-9 | TGTGCCAGCAGCTTCGGTACGGTGAAAGAGACCCAGTACTTC | CASSFGTVKETQYF
TRBD2 | TRBJ2-1 | NA | TRBV6-4 | TGTGCCAGCAGCCCCCATAGCGGGAGGGCCTCCTACAATGAGCAGTTCTTC | CASSPHSGRASYNEQFF
NA | TRBJ2-5 | few | TRBV20-1 | TGCAGTGCTGAGGGGGAAGAGACCCAGTACTTC | CSAEGEETQYF
NA | TRBJ1-3 | NA | TRBV29-1 | TGCAGCGTTGAGAGAGGGCTTTCTGGAAACACCATATATTTT | CSVERGLSGNTIYF
NA | TRBJ1-5 | NA | TRBV19 | TGTGCCAGTAGTCACCGGGACACCTCCAATCAGCCCCAGCATTTT | CASSHRDTSNQPQHF